The sequence of this TCR beta chain was determined in a study of cytomegalovirus exposure and HLA in healthy donors. Looking at the study overall: As released early, the data held about 85 million unique TCRs from HLA-typed donors. Study observations and caveats: It was reported in a later analysis that an Asian-associated ancestry cluster showed fewer N-insertions than the 666-donor mean. Available immune exposure information was restricted to CMV serostatus only.

PCR was performed using 60 Vbeta and 13 Jbeta primers. Only in-frame clones appear in the TCRdb table, and some are missing; sequencing was by immunoSEQ multiplex PCR. This sample has 130,000 or so clones; over 60% occur once, and the top ten carry under 2%. With regard to this clone: Its cognate antigen is unknown.

The receptor's source is a female donor in good health and CMV-seronegative. The material sequenced was PBMCs.

The CDR3 nucleotides are TGTGCCAGCAGCCCCGACAGTTTGAACACTGAAGCTTTCTTT. It encodes CASSPDSLNTEAFF. V usage is TRBV11-1 and J usage is TRBJ1-1; D may be TRBD1 (5 bases). Trimming removed 5 bases at V and 0 bases at J, with 10 bases between. Germline CDR1 and CDR2: SGHAT and FQDESV (reference sequence). The CDR3 has 14 residues.